This is a list of T cell receptor beta chains from one sample in a study of blood T cells in healthy people across ages. TCRdb reprocessed the 5' RACE reads with MiXCR, giving one entry per CDR3 protein. The sample includes about 930,000 distinct CDR3 sequences, around 29% seen only once; the top ten take 10% to 13%. The data were also submitted as part of a second study, on T cells of mothers and their children.

Sequenced: blood. Every receptor here comes from a woman between 40 and 55 years old in good health. Each CDR3 is given with its conserved first and last residue. Fields, in order: J gene, CDR3 length, D gene, clone size, V gene, CDR3 protein, CDR3 DNA. D genes are given only for firm matches. Rows may omit the clone size; those that give it use once, few, many or a size class.

J gene: TRBJ1-5; CDR3 length: 15; D gene: .; clone size: many; V gene: TRBV7-9; CDR3 protein: CASSPGGVGNQPQHF; CDR3 DNA: TGTGCCAGCAGCCCCGGGGGGGTAGGCAATCAGCCCCAGCATTTT
J gene: TRBJ2-3; CDR3 length: 15; D gene: TRBD2; clone size: .; V gene: TRBV5-6; CDR3 protein: CASSYGLADSDTQYF; CDR3 DNA: TGTGCCAGCAGCTACGGACTAGCGGATTCAGATACGCAGTATTTT
J gene: TRBJ2-5; CDR3 length: 14; D gene: .; clone size: .; V gene: TRBV7-8; CDR3 protein: CASSSSREQETQYF; CDR3 DNA: TGTGCCAGCAGCTCTTCCAGGGAGCAAGAGACCCAGTACTTC
J gene: TRBJ2-1; CDR3 length: 15; D gene: TRBD2; clone size: many; V gene: TRBV2; CDR3 protein: CASNLRSGGNNEQFF; CDR3 DNA: TGTGCCAGCAATCTTAGAAGCGGGGGAAACAATGAGCAGTTCTTC
J gene: TRBJ2-5; CDR3 length: 12; D gene: .; clone size: .; V gene: TRBV4-3; CDR3 protein: CASGDRGETQYF; CDR3 DNA: TGCGCCAGCGGTGACCGAGGGGAGACCCAGTACTTC
J gene: TRBJ2-3; CDR3 length: 14; D gene: .; clone size: .; V gene: TRBV28; CDR3 protein: CASSLPRGADTQYF; CDR3 DNA: TGTGCCAGCAGTTTGCCCAGGGGGGCAGATACGCAGTATTTT
J gene: TRBJ2-6; CDR3 length: 16; D gene: .; clone size: few; V gene: TRBV5-6; CDR3 protein: CASSLGFFGNDNVRTF; CDR3 DNA: TGTGCCAGCAGCTTGGGATTCTTTGGCAACGACAACGTCCGGACTTTC
J gene: TRBJ2-7; CDR3 length: 13; D gene: .; clone size: .; V gene: TRBV15; CDR3 protein: CATSRVGEIEQYF; CDR3 DNA: TGTGCCACTAGCAGAGTCGGGGAAATCGAGCAGTACTTC
J gene: TRBJ1-5; CDR3 length: 14; D gene: .; clone size: few; V gene: TRBV6-2/TRBV6-3; CDR3 protein: CASSSIRSNQPQHF; CDR3 DNA: TGTGCCAGCAGTTCCATCAGGAGCAATCAGCCCCAGCATTTT
J gene: TRBJ1-1; CDR3 length: 15; D gene: .; clone size: .; V gene: TRBV5-1; CDR3 protein: CASSLVAGPNTEAFF; CDR3 DNA: TGCGCCAGCAGCTTGGTCGCCGGGCCGAACACTGAAGCTTTCTTT
J gene: TRBJ2-5; CDR3 length: 14; D gene: TRBD2; clone size: few; V gene: TRBV20-1; CDR3 protein: CSAPPSGGNNEQYF; CDR3 DNA: TGCAGTGCTCCCCCTAGCGGGGGAAACAATGAGCAGTACTTC
J gene: TRBJ1-1; CDR3 length: 14; D gene: .; clone size: .; V gene: TRBV5-1; CDR3 protein: CASSLGPANAEAFF; CDR3 DNA: TGCGCCAGCAGCTTGGGTCCCGCGAACGCTGAAGCTTTCTTT
J gene: TRBJ1-2; CDR3 length: 14; D gene: .; clone size: .; V gene: TRBV9; CDR3 protein: CASSAGVQPYGYTF; CDR3 DNA: TGTGCCAGCAGCGCCGGGGTACAACCCTATGGCTACACCTTC
J gene: TRBJ2-7; CDR3 length: 14; D gene: .; clone size: few; V gene: TRBV5-1; CDR3 protein: CASSPGQIGDEQYF; CDR3 DNA: TGCGCCAGCAGCCCTGGGCAGATCGGGGACGAGCAGTACTTC
J gene: TRBJ1-2; CDR3 length: 14; D gene: .; clone size: few; V gene: TRBV10-2; CDR3 protein: CASSESTGIYGYTF; CDR3 DNA: TGCGCCAGCAGTGAGTCGACGGGGATCTATGGCTACACCTTC
J gene: TRBJ1-6; CDR3 length: 16; D gene: TRBD1; clone size: few; V gene: TRBV6-5; CDR3 protein: CASSKSGTGVNSPLHF; CDR3 DNA: TGTGCCAGCAGCAAGTCCGGGACAGGGGTTAATTCACCCCTCCACTTT
J gene: TRBJ1-2; CDR3 length: 13; D gene: .; clone size: few; V gene: TRBV10-3; CDR3 protein: CVISESPNYGYTF; CDR3 DNA: TGTGTCATCAGTGAGTCGCCGAACTATGGCTACACCTTC
J gene: TRBJ2-7; CDR3 length: 16; D gene: TRBD2; clone size: few; V gene: TRBV3-1; CDR3 protein: CASSRGRAGGLPEQYF; CDR3 DNA: TGTGCCAGCAGCCGTGGCCGGGCGGGGGGCCTACCCGAGCAGTACTTC
J gene: TRBJ2-3; CDR3 length: 14; D gene: TRBD2; clone size: few; V gene: TRBV5-1; CDR3 protein: CASSVAGDTDTQYF; CDR3 DNA: TGCGCCAGCAGCGTAGCGGGGGACACAGATACGCAGTATTTT
J gene: TRBJ2-7; CDR3 length: 15; D gene: .; clone size: .; V gene: TRBV19; CDR3 protein: CASSRYRGPPYEQYF; CDR3 DNA: TGTGCCAGTAGTAGATACAGAGGACCTCCCTACGAGCAGTACTTC
J gene: TRBJ1-2; CDR3 length: 13; D gene: .; clone size: many; V gene: TRBV4-1; CDR3 protein: CASSQARNYGYTF; CDR3 DNA: TGCGCCAGCAGCCAAGCACGGAACTATGGCTACACCTTC
J gene: TRBJ1-1; CDR3 length: 14; D gene: .; clone size: .; V gene: TRBV5-1; CDR3 protein: CASSLGVVDTEAFF; CDR3 DNA: TGCGCCAGCAGCTTGGGGGTTGTGGACACTGAAGCTTTCTTT
J gene: TRBJ1-1; CDR3 length: 13; D gene: .; clone size: .; V gene: TRBV15; CDR3 protein: CATSLRMNTEAFF; CDR3 DNA: TGTGCCACCAGCCTAAGGATGAACACTGAAGCTTTCTTT
J gene: TRBJ1-2; CDR3 length: 14; D gene: .; clone size: many; V gene: TRBV6-1; CDR3 protein: CASIPPGLFYGYTF; CDR3 DNA: TGTGCCAGCATTCCCCCCGGGCTGTTCTATGGCTACACCTTC
J gene: TRBJ2-5; CDR3 length: 15; D gene: TRBD2; clone size: .; V gene: TRBV7-9; CDR3 protein: CASSYPGEGAETQYF; CDR3 DNA: TGTGCCAGCAGCTACCCGGGGGAGGGCGCAGAGACCCAGTACTTC
J gene: TRBJ2-5; CDR3 length: 14; D gene: .; clone size: many; V gene: TRBV7-7; CDR3 protein: CASSLYGVSETQYF; CDR3 DNA: TGTGCTAGCAGCTTATACGGAGTTTCGGAGACCCAGTACTTC
J gene: TRBJ1-5; CDR3 length: 14; D gene: TRBD1; clone size: many; V gene: TRBV3-1; CDR3 protein: CASSLRQGNQPQHF; CDR3 DNA: TGTGCCAGCAGCCTGCGACAGGGGAATCAGCCCCAGCATTTT
J gene: TRBJ2-5; CDR3 length: 13; D gene: .; clone size: many; V gene: TRBV6-6; CDR3 protein: CASSHEVGETQYF; CDR3 DNA: TGTGCCAGCAGCCACGAAGTTGGAGAGACCCAGTACTTC
J gene: TRBJ2-3; CDR3 length: 13; D gene: .; clone size: .; V gene: TRBV5-1; CDR3 protein: CASSPPPEDTQYF; CDR3 DNA: TGCGCCAGCAGCCCCCCTCCCGAAGATACGCAGTATTTT